This entry lists 16 T cell receptor beta chains sequenced from one sample in a study of CD8 T cells in Susac syndrome. Random hexamers were used to reverse transcribe an amount of about 0.5 to 1 ug RNA. TCRdb independently ran MiXCR on the immunoSEQ multiplex PCR reads; one entry per CDR3 protein. Of some 260,000 distinct CDR3 sequences listed, roughly 93% are singletons. Sequenced: CD4+ T cells from PBMCs. These receptor sequences come from a human donor with multiple sclerosis.

A word on this clonotype: One end of the junction varies from germline; a read error may be responsible. The chain combines TRBV5-4 with TRBJ1-1; D not resolved. Per the germline V gene, CDR1 is SGHNT and CDR2 is YYREEE (reference sequence). This CDR3 comprises 12 residues. CDR3 protein: CASSLANTEAFF. The CDR3 coding sequence is TGTGCCAGCAGTTTGGCGAACACTGAAGCTTTCTTT.

The chain couples TRBV12-3 or TRBV12-4 to TRBJ2-4, with 11 positions matching TRBD1. V lost 5 bases to trimming and J lost 1 base; unmatched junction nucleotides: 1. This CDR3 has 15 residues. CDR3 bases: TGTGCCAGCAGTCGGGACAGGGGGGCCAAAAACATTCAGTACTTC. Translation: CASSRDRGAKNIQYF.

The chain uses TRBV11-2 and TRBJ2-5; D is perhaps TRBD1 or TRBD2 (5 bases each). The V gene's germline CDR1 is SGHAT and CDR2 FQNNGV. Deletions cut 4 bases from V and 5 bases from J, with 17 bases between. This CDR3 is built from 15 residues. The CDR3 spells CASSSLAGAGETQYF. The CDR3, as DNA: TGTGCCAGCAGCTCCCTAGCCGGGGCTGGGGAGACCCAGTACTTC.

CDR3 nucleotides: TGTGCCAGCAGCCAAGATACCGGGACAGGGATGGAAGAGCAGTACTTC. Protein: CASSQDTGTGMEEQYF. The chain has TRBV14 and TRBJ2-7; 9 bases are a match to TRBD1. The CDR3 sequence is 16 residues long. V trimming: 0 bases; J trimming: 7 bases; junction bases outside the gene matches: 10. CDR1 and CDR2 from the germline V gene are SGHDN and FVKESK.

Comments on this clonotype: Relative to the germline gene, one junction end is altered; a read error may explain this. The chain employs TRBV20-1 and TRBJ1-6; weak D call: TRBD1 (6 bases). The CDR3 is made up of 15 amino acids. CDR1 and CDR2 from the germline V gene are DFQATT and SNEGSKA (reference sequence). The CDR3 DNA reads TGCAGTACTAGAGACCCTCAGGGGTCAGGGTCACCCCTCCACTTT. Amino acids: CSTRDPQGSGSPLHF.

The chain recombines TRBV23-1 with TRBJ1-5; a possible D gene is TRBD1 (5 bases). TRBV23-1 counts as an open reading frame of uncertain function. The CDR3 is 14 amino acids. The V gene lost 4 bases and the J gene lost 3 bases, with 10 bases spanning the gap. CDR3 DNA sequence: TGCGCCAGCAGTCCGACAGCTTTCAATCAGCCCCAGCATTTT. Translation: CASSPTAFNQPQHF.

The table lists this clonotype with a count of one. The chain has TRBV29-1 and TRBJ2-7; tentative D call: TRBD1 (6 bases). The CDR3 contains 15 residues. Germline values: CDR1 SQVTM, CDR2 ANQGSEA. The ends were cut back, 6 bases at V and 4 bases at J, with 22 bases in the middle. CDR3 nucleotide sequence: TGCAGCGTACCGGGACACCCGACTCATTTTTACGAGCAGTACGTC. Protein: CSVPGHPTHFYEQYV.

This clonotype was detected only once. The chain links TRBV6-5 to TRBJ1-2; D not resolved. Germline V gives CDR1 MNHEY, CDR2 SVGAGI. V lost 4 bases and J lost 8, with 11 bases in between. The CDR3 sequence is 12 residues long. The CDR3: CASSSTFGGYTF. In DNA form, the CDR3 reads TGTGCCAGCAGTTCGACATTCGGAGGCTACACCTTC.

The rearrangement uses TRBV11-2 and TRBJ2-7; 10 bases line up with TRBD2. Germline CDR1 SGHAT, CDR2 FQNNGV. The CDR3 sequence is 17 residues long. V gave up 4 bases and J gave up 5 bases; unmatched junction bases: 14. The CDR3 nucleotides are TGTGCCAGCAGCTCCCTTAGGGGTAGCGGGGGGCCAAACGAGCAGTACTTC. Its translation is CASSSLRGSGGPNEQYF.

The chain carries TRBV12-3 or TRBV12-4 and TRBJ1-3; 8 bases align to TRBD1. The CDR3 has 21 residues. Trimming took 4 bases from V and 0 from J; bases not matched to a gene: 20. CDR3 sequence reads: CASSSSFWDRTFSLSGNTIYF. In DNA, the CDR3 is TGTGCCAGCAGTTCCAGTTTCTGGGACAGGACCTTTTCTCTCTCTGGAAACACCATATATTTT.

The V and J genes are TRBV2 and TRBJ2-3; 13 nucleotides line up with TRBD2. V lost 6 bases and J lost 1; bases outside the gene matches: 7. The germline CDR1 and CDR2 sequences are SNHLY and FYNNEI. There are 17 residues in the CDR3. CDR3 region: CASRQTSGGWGTDTQYF. CDR3 DNA: TGTGCCAGCAGGCAGACTAGCGGGGGGTGGGGCACAGATACGCAGTATTTT.

V gene TRBV7-3 combines with J gene TRBJ2-7; no reliable D call. CDR1 is SGHTA, CDR2 FQGTGA, per germline. The V end was cut by 3 bases, the J end by 7 bases, with 13 bases between. This CDR3 is built from 13 residues. This CDR3 reads CASSLASDREQYF. CDR3 bases: TGTGCCAGCAGCTTGGCCAGCGATAGGGAGCAGTACTTC.

With respect to this clonotype: The final CDR3 position lacks the conserved phenylalanine or tryptophan, pointing to a likely read error. The chain links TRBV2 to TRBJ2-7; no firm D call. This CDR3 comprises 14 residues. V lost 3 bases, J lost 2 bases, and 11 bases lay in between. Germline V gives CDR1 SNHLY, CDR2 FYNNEI. DNA of the CDR3: TGTGCCAGCAGTGAGGACCATGGTACCTACGAGCAGTACTTG. As protein: CASSEDHGTYEQYL.

V is TRBV19 and J is TRBJ1-2; 9 nucleotides match TRBD1. CDR3 length equals 18 residues. Germline CDR1 LNHDA, CDR2 SQIVND (reference sequence). J gave up 8 bases and V 6 bases, and 22 bases lay outside the gene matches. The CDR3 region has the DNA TGTGCCAGTAGCTCCATCGACCCGAATACAGGGGGCAAGAGAGGCTACACCTTC. Amino acids: CASSSIDPNTGGKRGYTF. The full variable domain, rest sourced from reference TRBV19 and TRBJ1-2, is DGGITQSPKYLFRKEGQNVTLSCEQNLNHDAMYWYRQDPGQGLRLIYYSQIVNDFQKGDIAEGYSVSREKKESFPLTVTSAQKNPTAFYLCASSSIDPNTGGKRGYTFGSGTRLTVV.

The gene calls are TRBV6-6 and TRBJ2-1; TRBD1 or TRBD2 may be the D gene (5 bases each). Trimming cost V 6 bases and J 9 bases, with 21 bases left between them. Germline lookup yields CDR1 MNHNY and CDR2 SVGAGI (reference sequence). This CDR3 is built from 15 residues. The CDR3 loop reads CASSSTGTLPTEQFF. CDR3 nucleotides: TGTGCCAGCAGCTCCACCGGGACCCTGCCCACTGAGCAGTTCTTC.

V gene TRBV2 combines with J gene TRBJ1-5; no reliable D call. In germline, CDR1 is SNHLY, CDR2 FYNNEI. The CDR3 covers 15 residues. V was pared by 7 bases and J by 1 base, with 14 bases between. The CDR3 region is CASIVSRFSNQPQHF. In DNA, the CDR3 is TGTGCCAGCATCGTCAGCAGGTTCAGCAATCAGCCCCAGCATTTT.